These 7 T cell receptor beta chains were all obtained from the same sample, sequenced in a study of shared clonotypes between healthy human individuals. Here immunoSEQ multiplex PCR was the method, and the copy in TCRdb shows in-frame clones only, minus some. The data show about 1,500,000 clones, around 97% seen once. The sample was naive CD4+ T cells sorted from blood. Stated subset: CD45RA+ positively selected. The receptors stem from a man aged 25-45 years in good health.

Concerning this clone: The germline gene is not matched at one end of the junction; a read error may be the cause. The rearrangement links TRBV14 to TRBJ2-3, with D unresolved. Germline values: CDR1 SGHDN, CDR2 FVKESK. The CDR3 has 14 residues. The CDR3 nucleotides read TGTGCCAGCAGCCAAGATACGTATGAGAGATACGCAGTATTT. Translated: CASSQDTYERYAVF.

V is TRBV27 and J is TRBJ2-3, with a tentative D call TRBD1 (5 bases). Trimming removed 6 bases at V and 8 bases at J, with 15 bases between. The germline gives CDR1 MNHEY, CDR2 SMNVEV (reference sequence). CDR3 length equals 13 residues. The CDR3 loop is CASSKGPFGTQYF. CDR3 nucleotides: TGTGCCAGCAGCAAGGGGCCGTTTGGTACGCAGTATTTT.

V and J are TRBV18 and TRBJ2-7; 15 nucleotides agree with TRBD2. Trimming removed 3 bases from V and 3 bases from J; junction bases left unmatched: 15. CDR3 length equals 20 residues. In germline, CDR1 is KGHSH, CDR2 LQKENI. The DNA of the CDR3 is TGTGCCAGCTCACCCCTACTACCGGGACTAGCGGGAGGACTCAGCTACGAGCAGTACTTC. Translation: CASSPLLPGLAGGLSYEQYF.

The chain has TRBV5-1 and TRBJ2-3; 8 nucleotides agree with TRBD2. The CDR3 consists of 17 residues. The junction had 11 bases not matched to a gene; V was cut back by 0 bases and J by 5 bases. Germline V gives CDR1 SGHRS, CDR2 YFSETQ. CDR3 in amino acids: CASSLGPTEREKDTQYF. CDR3 coding DNA: TGCGCCAGCAGCTTGGGTCCCACTGAGCGGGAGAAAGATACGCAGTATTTT. Together with reference TRBV5-1 and TRBJ2-3, the CDR3 gives the full variable domain: KAGVTQTPRYLIKTRGQQVTLSCSPISGHRSVSWYQQTPGQGLQFLFEYFSETQRNKGNFPGRFSGRQFSNSRSEMNVSTLELGDSALYLCASSLGPTEREKDTQYFGPGTRLTVL.

This chain connects TRBV27 to TRBJ2-7, with TRBD2 identical over 8 bases. After removal of 6 bases from V and 5 bases from J, the junction contained 15 bases not matched to a gene. The germline gives CDR1 MNHEY, CDR2 SMNVEV (reference sequence). The length of the CDR3 is 16 residues. CDR3 sequence reads: CASSLRGGALAHEQYF. The CDR3 DNA follows: TGTGCCAGCAGCCTACGGGGGGGGGCACTAGCCCACGAGCAGTACTTC.

This rearrangement joins TRBV11-2 to TRBJ2-7; 7 positions match TRBD2. Germline V gene data show CDR1 as SGHAT and CDR2 as FQNNGV. The ends lost 4 bases at V and 4 bases at J; junction bases unmatched: 13. The CDR3 runs to 16 residues. The CDR3 DNA follows: TGTGCCAGCAGCTACCCCCCGGGCGGGAGTCCTTACGAGCAGTACTTC. Its protein product is CASSYPPGGSPYEQYF.

V is TRBV28 and J is TRBJ2-1; perhaps TRBD2 as D (6 bases). V dropped 2 bases and J dropped 8 bases, with 16 bases sitting between them. The CDR3 contains 15 residues. The germline CDR1 and CDR2 sequences are MDHEN and SYDVKM. The CDR3 reads CASSLIYGSFHEQFF. CDR3 coding DNA: TGTGCCAGCAGTTTAATCTACGGGAGTTTTCATGAGCAGTTCTTC. The variable domain in full, completed from reference TRBV28 and TRBJ2-1, reads DVKVTQSSRYLVKRTGEKVFLECVQDMDHENMFWYRQDPGLGLRLIYFSYDVKMKEKGDIPEGYSVSREKKERFSLILESASTNQTSMYLCASSLIYGSFHEQFFGPGTRLTVL.